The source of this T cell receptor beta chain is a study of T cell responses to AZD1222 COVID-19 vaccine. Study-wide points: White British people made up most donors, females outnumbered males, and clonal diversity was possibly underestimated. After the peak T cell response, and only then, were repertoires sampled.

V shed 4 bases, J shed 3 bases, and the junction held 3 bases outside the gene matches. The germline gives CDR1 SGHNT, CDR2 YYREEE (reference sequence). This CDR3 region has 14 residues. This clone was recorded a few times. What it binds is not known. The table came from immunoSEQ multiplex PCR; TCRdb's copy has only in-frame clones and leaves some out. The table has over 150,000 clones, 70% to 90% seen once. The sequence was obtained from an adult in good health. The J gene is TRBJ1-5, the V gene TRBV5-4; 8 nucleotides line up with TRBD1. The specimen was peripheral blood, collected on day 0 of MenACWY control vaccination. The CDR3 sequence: CASSVTGANQPQHF. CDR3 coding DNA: TGTGCCAGCAGCGTGACAGGGGCCAATCAGCCCCAGCATTTT.